This T cell receptor beta chain comes out of a study of spatial heterogeneity in lung cancer. Time point denoted: sample taken at primary tumor resection. Samples were obtained from more than 70 donors, all untreated early-stage non-small cell lung cancer patients. CDR3 length equals 13 residues. V lost 5 bases and J lost 5, with 9 bases in between. Germline CDR1 is SEHNR and CDR2 is FQNEAQ (reference sequence). This clonotype is judged medium-sized (0.01 to 0.1%). The antigen remains unidentified. With the library built for alpha chains, this beta chain is off target and its frequency is not meaningful. Study observations and caveats: Of the expanded TCRs, ubiquitous and regional counts tracked the counts of ubiquitous and regional nonsynonymous mutations, respectively. Counts that tracked tumor mutation counts were those of expanded intratumoral alpha and beta TCRs.

Every molecule of TCR cDNA had its own unique molecular identifier. TCRdb re-called the 5' RACE reads through MiXCR, storing one row per CDR3 protein. The data show some 11,000 distinct CDR3 sequences, with around 5.5% seen just once and roughly 12% held by the top ten. The rearrangement links TRBV7-9 to TRBJ2-2; D is unclear. The source material was lung tumor tissue, sampled at surgery. This sequence originates from a male donor with early-stage non-small cell lung cancer. The CDR3 loop reads CASSQRFTGELFF. CDR3 in DNA: TGTGCCAGCAGCCAACGGTTTACCGGGGAGCTGTTTTTT.